This entry lists 24 T cell receptor beta chains sequenced from one sample in a study of cytomegalovirus exposure and HLA in healthy donors. 60 Vbeta and 13 Jbeta primers were used in PCR. TCRdb's copy holds only in-frame clones and misses some; the assay was immunoSEQ multiplex PCR. This table has tens of thousands of clones, approximately 81% appearing once. Sequencing input: PBMCs. The origin of the receptors is a woman in her twenties or thirties in good health and CMV-seropositive.

The chain combines TRBV5-4 with TRBJ2-7, with 9 nucleotides matching TRBD2. The junction had 3 bases not matched to a gene; V was cut back by 0 bases and J by 2 bases. Germline assignment: CDR1 SGHNT and CDR2 YYREEE (reference sequence). The CDR3 is 15 residues long. The CDR3 DNA sequence: TGTGCCAGCAGCTTGGGTAGCGGGGGCGCCTACGAGCAGTACTTC. It yields the protein CASSLGSGGAYEQYF.

J is TRBJ2-1 and V is TRBV9, with 9 bases identical to TRBD2. The CDR3 runs 13 residues. Trimming cost V 4 bases and J 10 bases; bases outside gene matches: 6. The V gene's germline CDR1 is SGDLS and CDR2 YYNGEE. For the CDR3, the DNA is TGTGCCAGCAGCCCCACCAGCGGGGGGGAGCAGTTCTTC. This codes for CASSPTSGGEQFF.

The chain carries TRBV6-5 and TRBJ2-7; 8 bases are shared with TRBD1. The germline CDR1 and CDR2 sequences are MNHEY and SVGAGI. V lost 4 bases to trimming and J lost 2 bases; unmatched junction nucleotides: 7. This CDR3 region has 15 residues. The CDR3 region is CASSSGTGRAYEQYF. The CDR3 DNA follows: TGTGCCAGCAGTTCGGGGACAGGAAGGGCCTACGAGCAGTACTTC.

This chain joins TRBV4-2 and TRBJ1-5; 8 positions match TRBD1. CDR3 length: 16 residues. The germline gives CDR1 LGHNA, CDR2 YNFKEQ. V was clipped by 4 bases and J by 8 bases; unmatched bases: 13. CDR3 sequence: CASSLLLDREVEPQHF. In nucleotides, the CDR3 is TGTGCCAGCAGCCTCCTGCTGGACAGGGAGGTAGAGCCCCAGCATTTT.

This clone was observed a handful of times. The chain employs TRBV27 and TRBJ2-1; 9 positions agree with TRBD2. Trimming took 6 bases from V and 14 from J; bases not matched to a gene: 8. This CDR3 has 12 amino acids. The germline gives CDR1 MNHEY, CDR2 SMNVEV (reference sequence). The CDR3 spells CASRGGRGIKFF. The CDR3 DNA is TGTGCCAGCAGGGGCGGGAGGGGGATTAAGTTCTTC.

V is TRBV19 and J is TRBJ1-1; 7 bases map to TRBD1. Per germline, CDR1 LNHDA and CDR2 SQIVND (reference sequence). CDR3 size: 14 residues. V shed 4 bases, J shed 6 bases, and the junction held 8 bases outside the gene matches. CDR3 sequence (DNA): TGTGCCAGTAGTACCCTCGGGACAGTGTCTGAAGCTTTCTTT. This gives the protein CASSTLGTVSEAFF.

The CDR3 region has the DNA TGTGCCAGCAGTTCGTACAACGAGCAGTACTTC. Translated: CASSSYNEQYF. The chain is built from TRBV28 and TRBJ2-7; D gene unclear. CDR1 and CDR2 from the germline V gene are MDHEN and SYDVKM. V lost 4 bases and J lost 5, with 6 bases in between. The CDR3 spans 11 residues.

The chain joins TRBV28 to TRBJ1-2, with D possibly matching TRBD1 (6 bases). Germline CDR1 and CDR2: MDHEN and SYDVKM. Trimming removed 3 bases from V and 8 bases from J, with 10 bases in between. This CDR3 is 12 amino acids long. The CDR3 region has the DNA TGTGCCAGCAGTTTTAGGCAGGGGGGCTACACCTTC. Amino acid sequence: CASSFRQGGYTF.

The genes are TRBV2 and TRBJ1-5; possibly TRBD1 for D (6 bases). V shed 2 bases and J shed 4 bases, with 9 bases lying between them. The CDR3 is made up of 14 amino acids. Germline V gene sequence: CDR1 SNHLY, CDR2 FYNNEI. CDR3 nucleotide sequence: TGTGCCAGCAGTGAAAATACAGGGAATCAGCCCCAGCATTTT. This codes for CASSENTGNQPQHF.

This chain links TRBV4-1 with TRBJ2-7, with 10 bases that match TRBD1. From germline, CDR1 is MGHRA and CDR2 YSYEKL. V lost 3 bases, J lost 0 bases, and 8 bases stayed unmatched. This CDR3 is built from 17 residues. The CDR3 sequence is CASSQVPGQGYSYEQYF. In DNA form, the CDR3 reads TGCGCCAGCAGCCAGGTACCGGGACAGGGGTACTCCTACGAGCAGTACTTC.

The table lists this clone with a few counts. The chain combines TRBV6-1 with TRBJ2-7; a possible D gene is TRBD2 (5 bases). Germline lookup yields CDR1 MNHNS and CDR2 SASEGT. V shed 1 base and J shed 5 bases, with 9 bases lying between them. CDR3 length equals 13 residues. CDR3 sequence: CASSEGGAHEQYF. DNA for the CDR3: TGTGCCAGCAGTGAAGGGGGAGCGCACGAGCAGTACTTC.

The chain employs TRBV7-9 and TRBJ1-2, with D perhaps TRBD1 (5 bases). V was trimmed by 1 base and J by 6 bases, leaving 12 bases between them. This CDR3 contains 14 residues. Per germline, CDR1 SEHNR and CDR2 FQNEAQ (reference sequence). CDR3 DNA: TGTGCCAGCAGCTTAGAGACAGAGAGTCATGGCTACACCTTC. This codes for CASSLETESHGYTF.

The J gene is TRBJ1-4, the V gene TRBV6-6, with 7 bases aligning to TRBD1. The CDR3 totals 14 residues. Germline CDR1 is MNHNY and CDR2 is SVGAGI (reference sequence). V lost 6 bases to trimming and J lost 5 bases; unmatched junction nucleotides: 6. Here the CDR3 DNA reads TGTGCCAGCAGCTGGGGACAGATGAATGAAAAACTGTTTTTT. Its protein product is CASSWGQMNEKLFF.

As regards this clone: No DNA is shown, since the ends of the CDR3 on it are uncertain; the CDR3 is the one TCRdb lists. The rearrangement uses TRBV2 and TRBJ2-4; TRBD1 reflects the table's D call only, with no check against the DNA. The length of the CDR3 is 16 amino acids, counting both ends. CDR1 SNHLY and CDR2 FYNNEI come from the germline V gene. The CDR3 loop reads CASSEALAPAGHIQYF.

This chain links TRBV7-2 with TRBJ2-7, with 14 bases fitting TRBD2. Germline V lookup: CDR1 SGHTA, CDR2 FQGNSA. CDR3 size: 14 residues. J lost 6 bases, V lost 4 bases, and 2 bases had no gene match. CDR3 sequence reads: CASSSGLAGVEQYF. The CDR3 DNA reads TGTGCCAGCAGCTCGGGACTAGCGGGAGTCGAGCAGTACTTC.

The chain couples TRBV7-9 to TRBJ1-2; D is ambiguous. V was clipped by 4 bases and J by 3 bases, with 15 bases between them. Germline values: CDR1 SEHNR, CDR2 FQNEAQ (reference sequence). This CDR3 comprises 15 residues. The CDR3 reads CASSSPRGLYYGYTF. CDR3 in DNA: TGTGCCAGCAGCTCTCCCCGTGGCTTGTACTATGGCTACACCTTC.

CDR3 DNA: TGTGCCAGCAGCAGACAGGGAACCGGGGAGCTGTTTTTT. This encodes CASSRQGTGELFF. V usage is TRBV6-1 and J usage is TRBJ2-2, with 7 nucleotides matching TRBD1. This CDR3 region has 13 residues. Per the germline V gene, CDR1 is MNHNS and CDR2 is SASEGT. V lost 6 bases and J lost 5; bases outside the gene matches: 3.

The rearrangement links TRBV7-9 to TRBJ2-1; D gene unclear. This CDR3 is 13 amino acids long. Germline V gives CDR1 SEHNR, CDR2 FQNEAQ (reference sequence). Trimming stripped 2 bases from V and 6 bases from J, with 8 bases between. The CDR3 spells CASSLFQANEQFF. CDR3 nucleotide sequence: TGTGCCAGCAGCTTATTTCAGGCCAATGAGCAGTTCTTC.

The chain joins TRBV4-1 to TRBJ2-5; D is possibly TRBD2 (6 bases). This CDR3 is built from 12 residues. With 0 bases removed from V and 7 bases from J, the gap between germline ends came to 6 bases. Germline values: CDR1 MGHRA, CDR2 YSYEKL. CDR3 nucleotides: TGCGCCAGCAGCCAAGAGCGGGGGACCCAGTACTTC. Translating gives CASSQERGTQYF.

This clone was detected once. This chain links TRBV2 with TRBJ2-1; D may be TRBD1 (6 bases). The V end was cut by 5 bases, the J end by 0 bases, with 8 bases between. This CDR3 region has 14 residues. CDR1 is SNHLY, CDR2 FYNNEI, per germline. CDR3 loop: CASSRDTSYNEQFF. The DNA for the CDR3 is TGTGCCAGCAGTCGGGACACCTCCTACAATGAGCAGTTCTTC.

The gene calls are TRBV7-6 and TRBJ2-2, with D possibly matching TRBD1 (5 bases). The V and J ends lost 5 bases and 3 bases respectively, with 16 bases between them. In germline, CDR1 is SGHVS, CDR2 FNYEAQ. This CDR3 has 16 residues. In DNA form, the CDR3 reads TGTGCCAGCAGCAGAAGCAGGGTTAGAGACACCGGGGAGCTGTTTTTT. Encoded protein: CASSRSRVRDTGELFF.

This sequence joins TRBV6-6 and TRBJ1-5; no clear D. The V gene's germline CDR1 is MNHNY and CDR2 SVGAGI (reference sequence). This CDR3 is built from 15 residues. V was trimmed by 5 bases and J by 0 bases, leaving 11 bases between them. In DNA, the CDR3 is TGTGCCAGCAGTACCCGAGGCAGTAGCAATCAGCCCCAGCATTTT. Translating gives CASSTRGSSNQPQHF.

The V gene is TRBV7-9, the J gene TRBJ2-1, with 13 bases aligning to TRBD2. Germline V gives CDR1 SEHNR, CDR2 FQNEAQ (reference sequence). Trimming at V came to 5 bases and at J to 5 bases, leaving 6 bases not matched to a gene. CDR3 length: 16 residues. CDR3 DNA: TGTGCCAGCAGCCAGACTAGCGGGAGGACGAACAATGAGCAGTTCTTC. This gives the protein CASSQTSGRTNNEQFF.

This sequence joins TRBV28 and TRBJ2-7, with D possibly being TRBD1 (5 bases). The germline gives CDR1 MDHEN, CDR2 SYDVKM. CDR3 length equals 14 residues. The ends were cut back, 2 bases at V and 2 bases at J, with 10 bases in the middle. The CDR3 DNA reads as TGTGCCAGCAGTTTAGTCCAGGGAACCTACGAGCAGTACTTC. Translated: CASSLVQGTYEQYF.